The rows below give T cell receptor beta chains drawn from one sample of a study of shared clonotypes between healthy human individuals. Assay used: immunoSEQ multiplex PCR; TCRdb lists only in-frame clones, some missing. The sample consists of about 960,000 clones, approximately 80% of them appearing once. The sequenced sample consisted of memory CD4+ T cells sorted from blood. The receptor set was obtained from a man aged 18 to 29 in good health. Both conserved end residues are part of each CDR3. The order of the fields is D gene, clone size, V gene, J gene, CDR3 DNA, CDR3 protein. A D gene is named only where the DNA matches it firmly. Part of the rows lack a size; the others show once, few, many or a class for expanded clones.

D: .; size: .; V: TRBV18; J: TRBJ2-7; DNA: TGTGCCAGCTCACACGGCCGGGAGAGCGGAAACGAGCAGTACTTC; CDR3: CASSHGRESGNEQYF
D: TRBD1; size: .; V: TRBV9; J: TRBJ1-1; DNA: TGTGCCAGCAGCCCCCGACAGGGCGGGGGGAACACTGAAGCTTTCTTT; CDR3: CASSPRQGGGNTEAFF
D: .; size: .; V: TRBV5-1; J: TRBJ2-7; DNA: TGCGCCAGCAGCTTGGGAGGGACACTCATCGGCGAGCAGTACTTC; CDR3: CASSLGGTLIGEQYF
D: .; size: .; V: TRBV4-3; J: TRBJ2-2; DNA: TGCGCCAGCAGCCTGGGACTTCGGTTGTCCGGGGAGCTGTTTTTT; CDR3: CASSLGLRLSGELFF
D: TRBD1; size: .; V: TRBV19; J: TRBJ1-1; DNA: TGTGCCAGTAGTACGTACAGGGGAGAGGTTAGAACTGAAGCTTTCTTT; CDR3: CASSTYRGEVRTEAFF
D: TRBD2; size: .; V: TRBV4-2; J: TRBJ2-3; DNA: TGTGCCAGCAGCCGCAGCGGGCTAGCGGGGGGTGGTAGCACAGATACGCAGTATTTT; CDR3: CASSRSGLAGGGSTDTQYF
D: TRBD1; size: .; V: TRBV11-2; J: TRBJ1-1; DNA: TGTGCCAGCAGCCCACAGGGGGCTGGGACTGAAGCTTTCTTT; CDR3: CASSPQGAGTEAFF
D: .; size: few; V: TRBV19; J: TRBJ2-1; DNA: TGTGCCAGTAGTATAGAGCAACTGTACAATGAGCAGTTCTTC; CDR3: CASSIEQLYNEQFF
D: .; size: .; V: TRBV5-5; J: TRBJ1-5; DNA: TGTGCCAGCAGCTTCCTGGATAGCAATCAGCCCCAGCATTTT; CDR3: CASSFLDSNQPQHF
D: .; size: .; V: TRBV23-1; J: TRBJ2-3; DNA: TGCGCCAGCAGTCGTGGGGGGTTGGGGACAGATACGCAGTATTTT; CDR3: CASSRGGLGTDTQYF
D: TRBD1; size: .; V: TRBV5-1; J: TRBJ2-7; DNA: TGCGCCAGCAGCTTGGATGACAGGGGTGACTACGAGCAGTACTTC; CDR3: CASSLDDRGDYEQYF
D: TRBD2; size: .; V: TRBV11-2; J: TRBJ2-5; DNA: TGTGCCAGCAGCTTAGATCCCCTAGCGGGGGCAGAGACCCAGTACTTC; CDR3: CASSLDPLAGAETQYF
D: .; size: .; V: TRBV27; J: TRBJ2-2; DNA: TGTGCCACCGCGAAAACTTACAGTGGCCCCGGGGAGCTGTTTTTT; CDR3: CATAKTYSGPGELFF
D: TRBD2; size: once; V: TRBV10-3; J: TRBJ2-3; DNA: TGTGCCATCAGTGGTGCGGGGGGGACAGATACGCAGTATTTT; CDR3: CAISGAGGTDTQYF
D: .; size: .; V: TRBV6-4; J: TRBJ2-3; DNA: TGTGCCAGCAGTGACACTTCAGGGTCACCGCAGTATTTT; CDR3: CASSDTSGSPQYF
D: .; size: .; V: TRBV5-1; J: TRBJ2-7; DNA: TGCGCCAGCAGCTTGGGGGCGGCCCGAAGGGACTACGAGCAGTACTTC; CDR3: CASSLGAARRDYEQYF
D: .; size: .; V: TRBV5-1; J: TRBJ1-4; DNA: TGCGCCAGCAGCTCCACGATTGCAACTAATGAAAAACTGTTTTTT; CDR3: CASSSTIATNEKLFF
D: .; size: .; V: TRBV9; J: TRBJ2-1; DNA: TGTGCCAGCAGCGTAGGCGGGTTTACCTACAATGAGCAGTTCTTC; CDR3: CASSVGGFTYNEQFF
D: .; size: .; V: TRBV10-1; J: TRBJ1-1; DNA: TGCGCCAGCACCCGGGGGCCGAACACTGAAGCTTTCTTT; CDR3: CASTRGPNTEAFF
D: TRBD2; size: .; V: TRBV18; J: TRBJ2-7; DNA: TGTGCCAGCTCGGTTACTAGCGGCACCTCCTACGAGCAGTACTTC; CDR3: CASSVTSGTSYEQYF